This T cell receptor beta chain was observed in a study of T cells in Graves' hyperthyroidism and ophthalmopathy. Study-wide background: Peripheral blood draws took place at initial diagnosis, ahead of any treatment.

This clonotype was seen ten or more times. What it recognizes is unknown. Not enrolled were patients with uncontrolled infection, other autoimmune disease, pregnancy or lactation. The blood sample was taken at first hyperthyroidism diagnosis, before any ophthalmopathy symptoms. General observations from the study: Blood also contained most expanded thyroid clonotypes above 0.001.

The TCR beta CDR3 regions underwent amplification using RNA transcripts as the source. The HTBI primer set served for first-round RT-PCR of the TCR CDR3. Each CDR3 protein gets one entry after TCRdb re-called the multiplex PCR reads with MiXCR. Among some 600,000 distinct CDR3 sequences listed, approximately 13% were seen once. CDR1 and CDR2 (germline): LNHDA, SQIVND (reference sequence). This CDR3 is built from 17 residues. V lost 4 bases and J lost 1; bases outside the gene matches: 12. Sample: blood. The rearrangement uses TRBV19 and TRBJ1-1, with TRBD1 identical over 7 bases. The sequence was obtained from a woman aged 25 to 39 with Graves' hyperthyroidism that later progressed to Graves' ophthalmopathy. The CDR3 spells CASSSRTGGGTNTEAFF. CDR3 sequence (DNA): TGTGCCAGTAGTAGTCGGACAGGAGGTGGAACGAACACTGAAGCTTTCTTT.